This record concerns one T cell receptor beta chain sequence. Treatment meaning: randomized to nivolumab then ipilimumab (arm A) or the reverse (arm B). DNA-damaging chemotherapy had not been given to any patient beforehand. From thawed PBMCs, live CD3+CD8+ cells negative for CD19 and CD56 were sorted. The sample belongs to a study of sequential checkpoint blockade in melanoma. Background on the study: Maintenance nivolumab came after either treatment sequence.

V lost 4 bases to trimming and J lost 0 bases; unmatched junction nucleotides: 5. In germline, CDR1 is MNHNS, CDR2 SASEGT. The CDR3 length is 16 residues. Clones were read by immunoSEQ multiplex PCR, and TCRdb kept only the in-frame ones, dropping some. Of about 17,000 clones listed, about 70% were seen once; the top ten hold approximately 20%. The specimen was CD8+ T cells sorted from blood (inferred from file names), collected from a patient given nivolumab and ipilimumab in sequence. The TCR originated in a human donor with melanoma. This chain joins TRBV6-1 and TRBJ2-1; 8 nucleotides line up with TRBD2. The CDR3 DNA is TGTGCCAGCAGTGGGACGGGGGGGCTCTCCTACAATGAGCAGTTCTTC. This translates into CASSGTGGLSYNEQFF.